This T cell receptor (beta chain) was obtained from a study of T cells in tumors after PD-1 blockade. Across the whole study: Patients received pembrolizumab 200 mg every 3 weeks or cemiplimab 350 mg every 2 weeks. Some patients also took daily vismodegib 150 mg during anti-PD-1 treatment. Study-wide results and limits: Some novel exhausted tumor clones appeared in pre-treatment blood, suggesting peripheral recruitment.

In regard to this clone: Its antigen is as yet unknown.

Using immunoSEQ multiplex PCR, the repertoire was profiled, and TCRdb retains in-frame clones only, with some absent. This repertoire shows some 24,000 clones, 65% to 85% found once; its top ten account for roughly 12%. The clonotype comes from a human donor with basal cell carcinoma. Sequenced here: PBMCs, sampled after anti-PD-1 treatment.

The chain's CDR3 is CASNRQGFLNTEAFF. The CDR3 region has the DNA TGTGCCAGCAATAGACAGGGTTTCCTGAACACTGAAGCTTTCTTT. The chain uses TRBV13 and TRBJ1-1; 7 bases are a match to TRBD1. CDR3 size: 15 residues. J was trimmed by 0 bases and V by 7 bases; bases with no gene match: 8. In germline, CDR1 is PRHDT, CDR2 FYEKMQ (reference sequence).